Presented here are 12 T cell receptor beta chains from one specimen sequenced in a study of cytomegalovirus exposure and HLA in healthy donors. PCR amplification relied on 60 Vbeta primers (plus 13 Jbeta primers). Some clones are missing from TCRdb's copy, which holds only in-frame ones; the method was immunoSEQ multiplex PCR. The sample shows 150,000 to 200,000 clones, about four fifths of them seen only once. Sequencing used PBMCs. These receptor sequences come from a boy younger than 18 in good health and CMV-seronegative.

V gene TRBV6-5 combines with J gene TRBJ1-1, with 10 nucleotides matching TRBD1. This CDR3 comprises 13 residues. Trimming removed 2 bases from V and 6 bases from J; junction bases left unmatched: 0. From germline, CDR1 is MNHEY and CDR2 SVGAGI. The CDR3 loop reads CASSYGQGAEAFF. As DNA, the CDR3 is TGTGCCAGCAGTTACGGACAGGGGGCTGAAGCTTTCTTT.

CDR3 protein: CASSLAGGRQDTQYF. The CDR3 DNA follows: TGTGCCAGCAGCTTGGCCGGCGGGAGACAAGATACGCAGTATTTT. The gene calls are TRBV5-6 and TRBJ2-3, with 7 bases that match TRBD2. The CDR3 is 15 residues long. V lost 0 bases, J lost 5 bases, and 6 bases stayed unmatched. Per germline, CDR1 SGHDT and CDR2 YYEEEE.

This CDR3 reads CATSRVGVEETQYF. In nucleotides, the CDR3 is TGTGCCACCAGCAGAGTCGGGGTGGAAGAGACCCAGTACTTC. The chain has TRBV15 and TRBJ2-5, with a possible D match to TRBD2 (5 bases). The V and J ends lost 1 base and 3 bases respectively, with 9 bases between them. Germline V gene lookup returns CDR1 LNHNV and CDR2 YYDKDF (reference sequence). The CDR3 runs to 14 residues.

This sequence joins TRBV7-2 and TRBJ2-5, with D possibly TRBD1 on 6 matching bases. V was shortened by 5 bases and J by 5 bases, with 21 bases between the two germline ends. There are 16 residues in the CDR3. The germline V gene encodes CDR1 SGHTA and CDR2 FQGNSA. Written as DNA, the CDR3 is TGTGCCAGCAGCCCCCCAAGCCAGGGGCCTGGGGAGACCCAGTACTTC. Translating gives CASSPPSQGPGETQYF.

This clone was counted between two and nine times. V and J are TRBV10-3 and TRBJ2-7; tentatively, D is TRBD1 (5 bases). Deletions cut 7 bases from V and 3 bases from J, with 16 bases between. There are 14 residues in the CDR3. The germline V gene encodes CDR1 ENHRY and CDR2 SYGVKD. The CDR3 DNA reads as TGTGCCATCATGAACAGGATGGGCGACTACGAGCAGTACTTC. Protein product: CAIMNRMGDYEQYF.

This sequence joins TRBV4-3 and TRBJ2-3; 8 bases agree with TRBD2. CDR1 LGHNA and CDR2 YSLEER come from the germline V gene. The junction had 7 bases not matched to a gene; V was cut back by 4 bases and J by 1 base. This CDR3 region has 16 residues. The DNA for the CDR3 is TGCGCCAGCAGCCCCATAACTAGCGGCGGCACAGATACGCAGTATTTT. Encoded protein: CASSPITSGGTDTQYF.

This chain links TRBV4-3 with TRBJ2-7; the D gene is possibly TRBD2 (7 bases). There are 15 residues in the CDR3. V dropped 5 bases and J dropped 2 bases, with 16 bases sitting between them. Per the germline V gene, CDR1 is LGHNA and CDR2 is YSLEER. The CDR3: CASSEGGDPTYEQYF. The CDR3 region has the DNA TGCGCCAGCAGCGAAGGGGGGGACCCTACCTACGAGCAGTACTTC.

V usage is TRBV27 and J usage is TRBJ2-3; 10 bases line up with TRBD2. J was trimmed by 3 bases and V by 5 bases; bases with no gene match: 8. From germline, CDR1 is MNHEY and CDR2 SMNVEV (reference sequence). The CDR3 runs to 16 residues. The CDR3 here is CASSHASGSLTDTQYF. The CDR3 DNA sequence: TGTGCCAGCAGTCATGCTAGCGGGAGTTTGACAGATACGCAGTATTTT.

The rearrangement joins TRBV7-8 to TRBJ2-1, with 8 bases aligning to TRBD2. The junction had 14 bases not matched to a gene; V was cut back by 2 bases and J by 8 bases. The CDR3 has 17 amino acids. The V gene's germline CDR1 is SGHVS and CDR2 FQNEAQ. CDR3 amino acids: CASSLRSGLGGRDEQFF. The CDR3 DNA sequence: TGTGCCAGCAGCTTAAGATCGGGACTAGGCGGGCGGGATGAGCAGTTCTTC.

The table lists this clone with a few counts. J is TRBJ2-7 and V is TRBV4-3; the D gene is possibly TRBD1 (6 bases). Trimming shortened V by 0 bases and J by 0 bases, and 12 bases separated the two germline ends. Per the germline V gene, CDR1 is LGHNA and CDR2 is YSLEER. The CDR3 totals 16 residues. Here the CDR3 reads CASSQELRDNSYEQYF. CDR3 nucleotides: TGCGCCAGCAGCCAAGAACTCCGGGACAACTCCTACGAGCAGTACTTC.

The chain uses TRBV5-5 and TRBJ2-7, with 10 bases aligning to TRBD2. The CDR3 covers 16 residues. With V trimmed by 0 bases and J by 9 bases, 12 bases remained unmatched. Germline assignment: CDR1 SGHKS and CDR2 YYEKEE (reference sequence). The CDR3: CASSLALAGADRGQYF. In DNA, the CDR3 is TGTGCCAGCAGCTTGGCCCTAGCGGGAGCCGACCGGGGGCAGTACTTC.

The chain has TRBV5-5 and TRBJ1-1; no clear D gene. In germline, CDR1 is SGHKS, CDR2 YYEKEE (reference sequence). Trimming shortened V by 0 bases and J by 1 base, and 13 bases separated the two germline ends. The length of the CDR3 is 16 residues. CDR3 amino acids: CASSLVDRGKNTEAFF. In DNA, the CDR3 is TGTGCCAGCAGCTTGGTTGATCGGGGAAAGAACACTGAAGCTTTCTTT.